This T cell receptor (beta chain) was sequenced in a study of cytomegalovirus exposure and HLA in healthy donors. Study-wide points: Despite most TCR sequences being rare, some public TCRs occurred in many donors. Most of the TCR beta V segments (in an earlier analysis) were productive either about 87% or about 30% of the time.

It was with 60 Vbeta and 13 Jbeta primers that the PCR ran. Using immunoSEQ multiplex PCR, the repertoire was profiled, and TCRdb retains in-frame clones only, with some absent. Seen here are over 150,000 clones, 75% to 90% observed once, and the top ten hold 1%. Germline V lookup: CDR1 SQVTM, CDR2 ANQGSEA. The ends were cut back, 4 bases at V and 5 bases at J, with 8 bases in the middle. This CDR3 region has 11 residues. A remark on this clone: The antigen is not known.

Sequencing was carried out using PBMCs. The chain carries TRBV29-1 and TRBJ1-1; no reliable D call. The origin of this receptor is a boy between 2 and 15 years old in good health and CMV-seronegative. As DNA, the CDR3 is TGCAGCGTTGGGGGAGGGACTGAAGCTTTCTTT. It yields the protein CSVGGGTEAFF.